This T cell receptor beta chain was identified during a study of cytomegalovirus exposure and HLA in healthy donors. Primers for the PCR totalled 60 Vbeta and 13 Jbeta. Assay used: immunoSEQ multiplex PCR; TCRdb lists only in-frame clones, some missing. The sample holds 180,000 or so clones, 78% seen once. Germline V gene sequence: CDR1 KGHSH, CDR2 LQKENI. V gave up 6 bases and J gave up 1 base, with 10 bases separating them. The CDR3 spans 14 residues. Whole-study results and caveats: Cytomegalovirus-associated TCR beta chains were listed, numbering 164.

To note about this clone: Its antigen is undetermined.

The rearrangement uses TRBV18 and TRBJ1-5; no firm D call. The specimen was PBMCs. The TCR was taken from a female donor in good health and CMV-seronegative. The CDR3 loop is CASSLTSSNQPQHF. In DNA, the CDR3 is TGTGCCAGCTCGCTGACTTCGAGCAATCAGCCCCAGCATTTT.